The 7 T cell receptor beta chains below all came from one sample that was sequenced in a study of monozygotic twins with inflammatory bowel disease (dated by TCRdb to between 2018 and 2020). Receptor amplification or capture employed 5' RACE. The sample was run on an Illumina HiSeq 2500. Reads reprocessed by TCRdb are summarized as one entry per CDR3 protein sequence, and DNA is absent. The sample has over 150,000 distinct CDR3 sequences on record. 2% to 3% of the sample is taken by the ten largest. Source material: blood. These receptors came from a human donor with ulcerative colitis or Crohn's disease, or a healthy co-twin of an affected twin (not recorded which).

The genes are TRBV9 and TRBJ2-1; TCRdb's D call of TRBD2 is untestable without DNA. Germline V CDR1 and CDR2: SGDLS, YYNGEE. The CDR3 totals 16 residues. CDR3 amino acids: CASSLLAVSSYNEQFF.

V gene TRBV5-1 combines with J gene TRBJ2-5; TCRdb's D call of TRBD1 is untestable without DNA. The CDR3 runs to 15 residues. Germline assignment: CDR1 SGHRS and CDR2 YFSETQ. The CDR3 region is CASSLRGFVEETQYF.

The V call is TRBV20-1, the J call TRBJ2-7; the D call of TRBD1 rests on TCRdb alone, since no DNA is present to check it. The CDR3 covers 16 residues. In germline, CDR1 is DFQATT, CDR2 SNEGSKA (reference sequence). CDR3 region: CSARGRGGRHSYEQYF.

The rearrangement uses TRBV28 and TRBJ2-7; without DNA, the TCRdb call of TRBD1 cannot be checked. This CDR3 is 15 amino acids long. Germline CDR1 is MDHEN and CDR2 is SYDVKM. Here the CDR3 reads CASRLSRGTSYEQYF.

The chain carries TRBV5-1 and TRBJ2-5. This CDR3 comprises 14 residues. CDR1 is SGHRS and CDR2 is YFSETQ in the germline V gene. The CDR3: CASSSSMRRETQYF.

J is TRBJ2-3 and V is TRBV5-1. CDR1 is SGHRS and CDR2 is YFSETQ in the germline V gene. There are 16 residues in the CDR3. The CDR3 loop reads CASSLGSGGWTDTQYF.

The V and J genes are TRBV5-1 and TRBJ2-7. The germline V gene encodes CDR1 SGHRS and CDR2 YFSETQ. This CDR3 spans 13 amino acids. The CDR3 region is CASSLEDTYEQYF.